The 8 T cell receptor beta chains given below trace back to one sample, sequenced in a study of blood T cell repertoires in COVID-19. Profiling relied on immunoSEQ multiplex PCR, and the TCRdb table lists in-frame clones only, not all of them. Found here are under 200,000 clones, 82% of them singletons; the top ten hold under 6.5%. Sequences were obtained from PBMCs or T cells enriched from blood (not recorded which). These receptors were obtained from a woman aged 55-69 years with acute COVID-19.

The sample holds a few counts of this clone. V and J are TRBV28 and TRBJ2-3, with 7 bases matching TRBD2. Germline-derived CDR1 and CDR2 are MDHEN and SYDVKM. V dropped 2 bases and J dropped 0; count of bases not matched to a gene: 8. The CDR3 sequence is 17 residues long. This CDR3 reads CASSLMMSGVSTDTQYF. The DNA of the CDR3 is TGTGCCAGCAGTTTAATGATGAGCGGGGTTAGCACAGATACGCAGTATTTT.

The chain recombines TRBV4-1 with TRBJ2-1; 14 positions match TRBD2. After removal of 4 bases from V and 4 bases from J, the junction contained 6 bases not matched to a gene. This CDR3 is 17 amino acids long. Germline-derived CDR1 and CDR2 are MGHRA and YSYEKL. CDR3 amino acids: CASSPGTSGSPYNEQFF. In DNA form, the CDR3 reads TGCGCCAGCAGCCCCGGGACTAGCGGGAGTCCGTACAATGAGCAGTTCTTC.

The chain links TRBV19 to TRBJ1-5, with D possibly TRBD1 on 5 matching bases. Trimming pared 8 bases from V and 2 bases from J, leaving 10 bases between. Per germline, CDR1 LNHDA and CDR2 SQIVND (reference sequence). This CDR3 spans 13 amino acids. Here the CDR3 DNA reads TGTGCCAGTCCGGGGGGAGGCAATCAGCCCCAGCATTTT. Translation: CASPGGGNQPQHF.

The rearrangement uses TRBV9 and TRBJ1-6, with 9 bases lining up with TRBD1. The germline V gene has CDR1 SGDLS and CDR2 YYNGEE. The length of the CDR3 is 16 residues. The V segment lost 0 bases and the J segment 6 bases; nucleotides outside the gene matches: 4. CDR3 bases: TGTGCCAGCAGCGTAGACACAGGGGGCGGTAATTCACCCCTCCACTTT. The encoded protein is CASSVDTGGGNSPLHF.

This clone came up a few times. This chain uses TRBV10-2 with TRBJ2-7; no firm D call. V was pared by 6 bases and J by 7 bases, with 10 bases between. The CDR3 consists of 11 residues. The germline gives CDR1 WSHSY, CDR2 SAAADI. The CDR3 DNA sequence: TGCGCCAGCAGCCCTCTCAGGGAGCAGTACTTC. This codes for CASSPLREQYF.

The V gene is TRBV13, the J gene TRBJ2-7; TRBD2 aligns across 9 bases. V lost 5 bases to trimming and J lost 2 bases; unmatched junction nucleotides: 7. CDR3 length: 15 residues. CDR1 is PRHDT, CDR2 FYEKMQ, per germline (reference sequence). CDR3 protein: CASSAPGLATYEQYF. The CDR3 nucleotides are TGTGCCAGCAGCGCACCGGGACTAGCCACCTACGAGCAGTACTTC.

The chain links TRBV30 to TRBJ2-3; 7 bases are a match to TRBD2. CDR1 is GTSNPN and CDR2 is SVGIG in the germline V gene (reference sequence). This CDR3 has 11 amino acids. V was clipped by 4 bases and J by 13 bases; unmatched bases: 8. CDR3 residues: CAWTGAGVKYF. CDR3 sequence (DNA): TGTGCCTGGACTGGGGCGGGGGTTAAGTATTTT.

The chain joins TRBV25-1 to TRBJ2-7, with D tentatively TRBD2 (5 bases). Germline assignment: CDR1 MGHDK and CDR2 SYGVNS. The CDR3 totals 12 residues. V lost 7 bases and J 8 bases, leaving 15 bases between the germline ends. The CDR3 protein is CASISPRAKQYF. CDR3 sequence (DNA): TGTGCCAGCATTTCCCCGCGGGCAAAGCAGTACTTC.